The text below deals with one TCR beta chain. Per germline, CDR1 MDHEN and CDR2 SYDVKM. CDR3 length: 16 amino acids. Trimming cost V 5 bases and J 5 bases; bases outside gene matches: 10. In the authors' workflow: Scientists estimated how many nucleated cells there were by amplifying reference gene primers. The data were produced by immunoSEQ multiplex PCR, yet TCRdb's version contains in-frame clones alone and is incomplete. The V and J calls and clone size come from that table; D and trimming were worked out from the DNA. The table includes some 340,000 clones, 75% to 90% detected once. This sample was taken from a study of blood T cell repertoires in COVID-19. Study in general: T cells, B-cell-depleted T cells, or PBMCs supplied cDNA or gDNA.

The rearrangement links TRBV28 to TRBJ1-2; the match to TRBD1 covers 11 bases. The sequencing sample was made of PBMCs or T cells enriched from blood (not recorded which). This receptor was taken from a woman aged 45-65 years who had recovered from COVID-19. CDR3 sequence (DNA): TGTGCCAGCAGTGCCCCCTTCCGGGACAGGGGGTATGGCTACACCTTC. Translation gives CASSAPFRDRGYGYTF.